Listed below are T cell receptor beta chains from one sample, sequenced in a study of Ad26.COV2.S vaccination and SARS-CoV-2 variants. The method was immunoSEQ multiplex PCR; TCRdb's version includes in-frame clones alone and lacks a portion of them. The sample lists roughly 300,000 clones; less than 90% were seen once. This specimen consisted of peripheral blood, obtained in a trial of Ad26.COV2.S vaccine versus placebo. Every receptor here comes from a person aged 18-65 years who received the Ad26.COV2.S COVID-19 vaccine or a placebo. CDR3s include the opening cysteine and the closing phenylalanine or tryptophan. The order of the fields is clone size, D gene, J gene, V gene, CDR3 DNA, CDR3 protein. The D gene is left open where the match is weak. Size tells how often a clone was seen (once, few, many) or the class of an expanded clone, and some rows leave it out.

clone size: -
D gene: TRBD1
J gene: TRBJ1-6
V gene: TRBV5-1
CDR3 DNA: TGCGCCAGCAGCTCTCCCGGGACAGGGGTTGAGTCACCCCTCCACTTT
CDR3 protein: CASSSPGTGVESPLHF

clone size: -
D gene: -
J gene: TRBJ2-1
V gene: TRBV5-1
CDR3 DNA: TGCGCCAGCAGCTTGGTGCCCGGTGGGGGAGAGAATGAGCAGTTCTTC
CDR3 protein: CASSLVPGGGENEQFF

clone size: once
D gene: -
J gene: TRBJ1-1
V gene: TRBV4-2
CDR3 DNA: TGTGCCAGCAGCCAAGATGCCGGGGTAATGGGCACTGAAGCTTTCTTT
CDR3 protein: CASSQDAGVMGTEAFF

clone size: -
D gene: TRBD2
J gene: TRBJ2-5
V gene: TRBV11-2
CDR3 DNA: TGTGCCAGCAGCTTAGGACTAGCGGACCAAGAGACCCAGTACTTC
CDR3 protein: CASSLGLADQETQYF

clone size: -
D gene: -
J gene: TRBJ2-7
V gene: TRBV12-3/TRBV12-4
CDR3 DNA: TGTGCCAGCAGTTACGACGCCTACGAGCAGTACTTC
CDR3 protein: CASSYDAYEQYF

clone size: -
D gene: TRBD2
J gene: TRBJ2-3
V gene: TRBV13
CDR3 DNA: TGTGCCAGCAGCTTACGGGGCGGGGGGCCAGATACGCAGTATTTT
CDR3 protein: CASSLRGGGPDTQYF

clone size: -
D gene: TRBD1
J gene: TRBJ2-7
V gene: TRBV5-8
CDR3 DNA: TGTGCCAGCAGGAGGACAGGTGCTTACGAGCAGTACTTC
CDR3 protein: CASRRTGAYEQYF

clone size: -
D gene: -
J gene: TRBJ2-2
V gene: TRBV18
CDR3 DNA: TGTGCCAGCTCACCTCAGGGGAGGACCGGGGAGCTGTTTTTT
CDR3 protein: CASSPQGRTGELFF

clone size: -
D gene: TRBD2
J gene: TRBJ2-3
V gene: TRBV4-3
CDR3 DNA: TGCGCCAGCAGCCAAGATCCGGGAGGGGGTAGCACAGATACGCAGTATTTT
CDR3 protein: CASSQDPGGGSTDTQYF

clone size: -
D gene: TRBD1
J gene: TRBJ1-6
V gene: TRBV2
CDR3 DNA: TGTGCCAGCTTCCGGGACAGGCTTAATTCACCCCTCCACTTT
CDR3 protein: CASFRDRLNSPLHF

clone size: once
D gene: TRBD1
J gene: TRBJ1-2
V gene: TRBV6-5
CDR3 DNA: TGTGCCAGCAGTTTACAGGGGGGAGGCGGTGGCTACACCTTC
CDR3 protein: CASSLQGGGGGYTF

clone size: -
D gene: -
J gene: TRBJ1-3
V gene: TRBV28
CDR3 DNA: TGTGCCAGCAGTGCCGGGACCAGTGGAAACACCATATATTTT
CDR3 protein: CASSAGTSGNTIYF

clone size: few
D gene: -
J gene: TRBJ1-2
V gene: TRBV7-2
CDR3 DNA: TGTGCCAGCAGCCCGTACATGGACTATGGCTACACCTTC
CDR3 protein: CASSPYMDYGYTF

clone size: -
D gene: TRBD1
J gene: TRBJ1-1
V gene: TRBV6-2/TRBV6-3
CDR3 DNA: TGTGCCAGCAGCGGGACAGGGGGTAGCACTGAAGCTTTCTTT
CDR3 protein: CASSGTGGSTEAFF

clone size: -
D gene: TRBD1
J gene: TRBJ2-1
V gene: TRBV7-2
CDR3 DNA: TGTGCCAGCAGCCCAGGACAGGGAGCAATGGGTGAGCAGTTCTTC
CDR3 protein: CASSPGQGAMGEQFF

clone size: few
D gene: -
J gene: TRBJ1-2
V gene: TRBV11-1
CDR3 DNA: TGTGCCAGCAGCCCCGTTCAGGGTCGCTATGGCTACACCTTC
CDR3 protein: CASSPVQGRYGYTF

clone size: -
D gene: -
J gene: TRBJ2-1
V gene: TRBV7-3
CDR3 DNA: TGTGCCAGCAGCTTGGGCGGTGGGTACAATGAGCAGTTCTTC
CDR3 protein: CASSLGGGYNEQFF

clone size: -
D gene: -
J gene: TRBJ2-2
V gene: TRBV3-1/TRBV3-2
CDR3 DNA: TGTGCCACGGGTAGAGGGGAGTGGGCCGGGGAGCTGTTTTTT
CDR3 protein: CATGRGEWAGELFF

clone size: -
D gene: -
J gene: TRBJ2-7
V gene: TRBV10-1
CDR3 DNA: TGCGCCAGCCCCGGGAACCCCGAGCAGTACTTC
CDR3 protein: CASPGNPEQYF

clone size: -
D gene: TRBD2
J gene: TRBJ2-3
V gene: TRBV5-1
CDR3 DNA: TGCGCCAGCAGCTCCCGGACTAGCGGTGACACAGATACGCAGTATTTT
CDR3 protein: CASSSRTSGDTDTQYF

clone size: -
D gene: -
J gene: TRBJ1-3
V gene: TRBV2
CDR3 DNA: TGTGCCAGCAGTGAAACGAGCCTTTTATCTGGAAACACCATATATTTT
CDR3 protein: CASSETSLLSGNTIYF

clone size: -
D gene: -
J gene: TRBJ1-4
V gene: TRBV3-1/TRBV3-2
CDR3 DNA: TGTGCCAGCAGCAGCGGACCTGGAGAAAAACTGTTTTTT
CDR3 protein: CASSSGPGEKLFF

clone size: -
D gene: -
J gene: TRBJ2-1
V gene: TRBV4-1
CDR3 DNA: TGCGCCAGCAGCCAAGAGAAGGGAAGGGGGGTCAATGAGCAGTTCTTC
CDR3 protein: CASSQEKGRGVNEQFF

clone size: once
D gene: TRBD1
J gene: TRBJ1-5
V gene: TRBV6-2/TRBV6-3
CDR3 DNA: TGTGCCAGCACCCCGGCACCGGGACAGTGGAATCAGCCCCAGCATTTT
CDR3 protein: CASTPAPGQWNQPQHF

clone size: -
D gene: -
J gene: TRBJ2-2
V gene: TRBV6-2/TRBV6-3
CDR3 DNA: TGTGCCAGCAGTTCAGGAGACGCGAACACCGGGGAGCTGTTTTTT
CDR3 protein: CASSSGDANTGELFF

clone size: -
D gene: TRBD1
J gene: TRBJ2-6
V gene: TRBV5-5
CDR3 DNA: TGTGCCAGCAGCTTACAGGGGGCGTCCGGGGCCAACGTCCTGACTTTC
CDR3 protein: CASSLQGASGANVLTF

clone size: -
D gene: TRBD1
J gene: TRBJ2-3
V gene: TRBV6-2/TRBV6-3
CDR3 DNA: TGTGCCAGCAGTTTGGACAGGGTTTTGACAGATACGCAGTATTTT
CDR3 protein: CASSLDRVLTDTQYF

clone size: -
D gene: TRBD2
J gene: TRBJ2-7
V gene: TRBV7-9
CDR3 DNA: TGTGCCAGCAGCTTAGCCGGACTAGCGGGAATCAACGAGCAGTACTTC
CDR3 protein: CASSLAGLAGINEQYF

clone size: -
D gene: -
J gene: TRBJ2-1
V gene: TRBV19
CDR3 DNA: TGTGCCAGTAGTTACGGGACATCTGAGCAGTTCTTC
CDR3 protein: CASSYGTSEQFF

clone size: -
D gene: -
J gene: TRBJ1-2
V gene: TRBV7-2
CDR3 DNA: TGTGCCAGCAGCTTAAGAACGGCGGGTGGCTACACCTTC
CDR3 protein: CASSLRTAGGYTF

clone size: few
D gene: -
J gene: TRBJ1-5
V gene: TRBV24-1
CDR3 DNA: TGTGCCACCAGTGACAGCCAGGGGACAAGTCAGCCCCAGCATTTT
CDR3 protein: CATSDSQGTSQPQHF

clone size: -
D gene: -
J gene: TRBJ1-2
V gene: TRBV27
CDR3 DNA: TGTGCCAGCAGAGCTTCCGACACCTATCATAACTATGGCTACACCTTC
CDR3 protein: CASRASDTYHNYGYTF

clone size: -
D gene: -
J gene: TRBJ2-6
V gene: TRBV7-2
CDR3 DNA: TGTGCCAGCAGCTCCCGAGTGGGAGGGGCCAACGTCCTGACTTTC
CDR3 protein: CASSSRVGGANVLTF

clone size: -
D gene: -
J gene: TRBJ2-7
V gene: TRBV6-5
CDR3 DNA: TGTGCCAGCAGTTCCAGGCAAACCTACGAGCAGTACTTC
CDR3 protein: CASSSRQTYEQYF

clone size: -
D gene: -
J gene: TRBJ2-1
V gene: TRBV19
CDR3 DNA: TGTGCCAGTAGTATGGTTTTTTATGAGGGGGGAAATGAGCAGTTCTTC
CDR3 protein: CASSMVFYEGGNEQFF

clone size: -
D gene: -
J gene: TRBJ1-3
V gene: TRBV4-3
CDR3 DNA: TGCGCCAGCCTAAAGGGGGGTAAGCAGGTGAACTCTGGAAACACCATATATTTT
CDR3 protein: CASLKGGKQVNSGNTIYF

clone size: -
D gene: -
J gene: TRBJ1-5
V gene: TRBV10-3
CDR3 DNA: TGTGCCATCAGTGAGGAGGGTATAGGCAATCAGCCCCAGCATTTT
CDR3 protein: CAISEEGIGNQPQHF

clone size: -
D gene: -
J gene: TRBJ2-1
V gene: TRBV4-1
CDR3 DNA: TGCGCCAGCAGCCAAGGGGCATTCCCGATAACCTACAATGAGCAGTTCTTC
CDR3 protein: CASSQGAFPITYNEQFF

clone size: -
D gene: -
J gene: TRBJ2-5
V gene: TRBV7-2
CDR3 DNA: TGTGCCAGCAGCTGGGGACTGGTAACCCAAGAGACCCAGTACTTC
CDR3 protein: CASSWGLVTQETQYF

clone size: -
D gene: -
J gene: TRBJ1-1
V gene: TRBV3-1/TRBV3-2
CDR3 DNA: TGTGCCAGCAGCCGACTACGTGGGAACACTGAAGCTTTCTTT
CDR3 protein: CASSRLRGNTEAFF

clone size: -
D gene: -
J gene: TRBJ1-2
V gene: TRBV2
CDR3 DNA: TGTGCCAGCAGCCGGGGGAGGCAAGATGGCTACACCTTC
CDR3 protein: CASSRGRQDGYTF

clone size: -
D gene: TRBD1
J gene: TRBJ1-2
V gene: TRBV11-2
CDR3 DNA: TGTGCCAGCAGCCCTTTGGACAGGGCAACTAACTATGGCTACACCTTC
CDR3 protein: CASSPLDRATNYGYTF

clone size: -
D gene: TRBD2
J gene: TRBJ2-1
V gene: TRBV7-9
CDR3 DNA: TGTGCCAGCAGCCCCCCAGTCCGGGGGGTCTCTCACTCCTACAATGAGCAGTTCTTC
CDR3 protein: CASSPPVRGVSHSYNEQFF

clone size: once
D gene: -
J gene: TRBJ2-7
V gene: TRBV7-2
CDR3 DNA: TGTGCCAGCAGCTTTGAAGGGGGGGAGAATGACGACGAGCAGTACTTC
CDR3 protein: CASSFEGGENDDEQYF

clone size: -
D gene: -
J gene: TRBJ1-2
V gene: TRBV12-3/TRBV12-4
CDR3 DNA: TGTGCCAGCAGTTTTGGCAGGAACGGCTACACCTTC
CDR3 protein: CASSFGRNGYTF

clone size: -
D gene: -
J gene: TRBJ1-2
V gene: TRBV6-4
CDR3 DNA: TGTGCCAGCAGTGGCGGGGCGAGCTACACCTTC
CDR3 protein: CASSGGASYTF

clone size: -
D gene: -
J gene: TRBJ2-1
V gene: TRBV19
CDR3 DNA: TGTGCCAGTAGTACCCGGGCTTGGAATGAGCAGTTCTTC
CDR3 protein: CASSTRAWNEQFF

clone size: -
D gene: -
J gene: TRBJ1-2
V gene: TRBV12-5
CDR3 DNA: TGTGCTAGTGGTCCTGCGGGATGGATGGATGGCTACACCTTC
CDR3 protein: CASGPAGWMDGYTF

clone size: -
D gene: -
J gene: TRBJ1-5
V gene: TRBV28
CDR3 DNA: TGTGCCAGCAGTTTATTAGCCGGCAATCAGCCCCAGCATTTT
CDR3 protein: CASSLLAGNQPQHF

clone size: -
D gene: -
J gene: TRBJ1-1
V gene: TRBV28
CDR3 DNA: TGTGCCAGCAGTTTGTTACGCAGGGCGAATGAAGCTTTCTTT
CDR3 protein: CASSLLRRANEAFF

clone size: once
D gene: TRBD1
J gene: TRBJ1-4
V gene: TRBV7-2
CDR3 DNA: TGTGCCAGCAGCCAAGACAGGGGTAATGAAAAACTGTTTTTT
CDR3 protein: CASSQDRGNEKLFF

clone size: -
D gene: -
J gene: TRBJ1-1
V gene: TRBV6-5
CDR3 DNA: TGTGCCAGCAGCGGGAGGAACACTGAAGCTTTCTTT
CDR3 protein: CASSGRNTEAFF